This TCR beta chain was sequenced during a study of blood T cell repertoires in COVID-19. This CDR3 region has 13 residues. The germline CDR1 and CDR2 sequences are MNHEY and SVGAGI. The V end lost 7 bases, the J end lost 7 bases, and 16 bases lay between the germline ends. Sequenced by immunoSEQ multiplex PCR; TCRdb stores in-frame clones only, minus some. This sample has some 180,000 clones, with approximately 89% found just once. The gene calls are TRBV6-5 and TRBJ1-1, with D uncertain. The receptor was isolated from a woman aged 60 to 75 with acute or convalescent COVID-19. Source material: peripheral blood. The CDR3: CASTSRVASEAFF. In nucleotides, the CDR3 is TGTGCCAGCACTTCGCGGGTTGCTAGTGAAGCTTTCTTT.